The 27 T cell receptor beta chains in this list originate from one sample, sequenced in a study of CD8+ T cells in alopecia areata. RNA extraction was followed by reverse transcription into cDNA, which acted as the sequencing template. Sequencing used immunoSEQ multiplex PCR; TCRdb keeps in-frame clones, though not all of them. The table lists fewer than 250,000 clones, 50% to 75% of them singletons. The treatment: oral pan-JAK inhibitor, 5-10 mg twice daily. The input for sequencing was CD4+ T cells sorted from blood, taken at week 4, from a patient treated with tofacitinib. These receptor sequences come from a human donor with alopecia areata.

In its sample, this clone was seen a few times. The rearrangement uses TRBV5-4 and TRBJ2-3, with 7 bases lining up with TRBD2. Germline CDR1 SGHNT, CDR2 YYREEE (reference sequence). J was trimmed by 2 bases and V by 4 bases; bases with no gene match: 7. The CDR3 spans 15 residues. CDR3 sequence: CASSPSGDPTDTQYF. CDR3 coding DNA: TGTGCCAGCAGCCCGAGCGGGGACCCCACAGATACGCAGTATTTT. Together with reference TRBV5-4 and TRBJ2-3, the CDR3 gives the full variable domain: ETGVTQSPTHLIKTRGQQVTLRCSSQSGHNTVSWYQQALGQGPQFIFQYYREEENGRGNFPPRFSGLQFPNYSSELNVNALELDDSALYLCASSPSGDPTDTQYFGPGTRLTVL.

The chain uses TRBV7-2 and TRBJ2-7; D tentatively reads TRBD1 or TRBD2 (7 bases each). The CDR3 has 14 amino acids. Germline loops: CDR1 SGHTA, CDR2 FQGNSA. V gave up 4 bases and J gave up 5 bases, with 15 bases separating them. The CDR3 region has the DNA TGTGCCAGCAGCTCCCAGGGGGGGGTAAACGAGCAGTACTTC. Residues: CASSSQGGVNEQYF.

The chain combines TRBV18 with TRBJ2-1; a possible D gene is TRBD2 (5 bases). This CDR3 comprises 13 residues. Trimming left V 3 bases short and J 7 bases short, with 10 bases between. Germline assignment: CDR1 KGHSH and CDR2 LQKENI. For the CDR3, the DNA is TGTGCCAGCTCACCCCGCGGGTGGAATGAGCAGTTCTTC. This translates into CASSPRGWNEQFF.

V is TRBV4-2 and J is TRBJ1-5, with D tentatively TRBD1 (5 bases). Per the germline V gene, CDR1 is LGHNA and CDR2 is YNFKEQ. Trimming cost V 0 bases and J 7 bases, with 10 bases left between them. The CDR3 has 14 residues. CDR3 protein: CASSQDGGTQPQHF. As DNA, the CDR3 is TGTGCCAGCAGCCAAGATGGTGGGACCCAGCCCCAGCATTTT.

The chain couples TRBV6-5 to TRBJ2-6; a possible D gene is TRBD2 (6 bases). The CDR3 covers 15 residues. V lost 6 bases and J 0 bases, leaving 9 bases between the germline ends. Germline lookup yields CDR1 MNHEY and CDR2 SVGAGI. CDR3 DNA: TGTGCCAGCAGAAACGGGGGCTCTGGGGCCAACGTCCTGACTTTC. Its translation: CASRNGGSGANVLTF.

V usage is TRBV9 and J usage is TRBJ1-2, with D uncertain. The CDR3 is made up of 12 amino acids. The V gene's germline CDR1 is SGDLS and CDR2 YYNGEE. The germline V and J ends were trimmed by 4 bases and 8 bases, with 12 bases remaining between them. The CDR3 here is CASSLVGGGYTF. The CDR3 bases are TGTGCCAGCAGCCTAGTAGGTGGGGGCTACACCTTC. The full variable domain, its missing parts supplied by reference TRBV9 and TRBJ1-2, is DSGVTQTPKHLITATGQRVTLRCSPRSGDLSVYWYQQSLDQGLQFLIQYYNGEERAKGNILERFSAQQFPDLHSELNLSSLELGDSALYFCASSLVGGGYTFGSGTRLTVV.

A few counts support this clone. V gene TRBV27 combines with J gene TRBJ1-5; tentatively, D is TRBD1 (5 bases). Germline V gene lookup returns CDR1 MNHEY and CDR2 SMNVEV (reference sequence). V shed 4 bases and J shed 1 base, with 17 bases lying between them. The CDR3 loop spans 17 amino acids. CDR3 coding DNA: TGTGCCAGCAGTTCACGACCCCCGGACACCAGCAATCAGCCCCAGCATTTT. This sequence encodes CASSSRPPDTSNQPQHF.

The chain uses TRBV6-5 and TRBJ2-5; a weak D match, TRBD2 (5 bases). Trimming took off 6 bases at V and 4 bases at J, with 15 bases between the two ends. Germline V gene sequence: CDR1 MNHEY, CDR2 SVGAGI. The CDR3 loop spans 14 amino acids. The CDR3 is CASRVAPLVETQYF. DNA of the CDR3: TGTGCCAGCAGAGTAGCCCCACTAGTAGAGACCCAGTACTTC.

This chain joins TRBV30 and TRBJ1-6; D is uncertain. Per the germline V gene, CDR1 is GTSNPN and CDR2 is SVGIG (reference sequence). Trimming removed 1 base from V and 6 bases from J, with 13 bases in between. CDR3 length: 15 amino acids. The CDR3 DNA reads TGTGCCTGGAGTGGGAGCCGGGCCGCTAATTCACCCCTCCACTTT. Amino acid sequence: CAWSGSRAANSPLHF.

V and J are TRBV4-3 and TRBJ1-2, with D hard to call. The V end was cut by 3 bases, the J end by 8 bases, with 10 bases between. CDR3 size: 12 residues. The V gene's germline CDR1 is LGHNA and CDR2 YSLEER. CDR3 sequence (DNA): TGCGCCAGCAGCCAGTCGTCCGTAGGCTACACCTTC. Translating gives CASSQSSVGYTF.

The chain joins TRBV5-6 to TRBJ1-1; D possibly corresponds to TRBD1 (6 bases). CDR3 length: 17 amino acids. The V end was cut by 0 bases, the J end by 0 bases, with 15 bases between. The germline gives CDR1 SGHDT, CDR2 YYEEEE. The CDR3 coding sequence is TGTGCCAGCAGCTTGGCCAAAAAGAGGGGGATGAACACTGAAGCTTTCTTT. This translates into CASSLAKKRGMNTEAFF. The full variable domain, rest sourced from reference TRBV5-6 and TRBJ1-1, is DAGVTQSPTHLIKTRGQQVTLRCSPKSGHDTVSWYQQALGQGPQFIFQYYEEEERQRGNFPDRFSGHQFPNYSSELNVNALLLGDSALYLCASSLAKKRGMNTEAFFGQGTRLTVV.

The chain's CDR3 is CSVVSPWEEQFF. CDR3 DNA sequence: TGCAGCGTTGTATCTCCCTGGGAGGAGCAGTTCTTC. The chain is built from TRBV29-1 and TRBJ2-1; TRBD2 might be the D (5 bases). The V gene's germline CDR1 is SQVTM and CDR2 ANQGSEA. The CDR3 has 12 residues. V shed 4 bases and J shed 10 bases, with 14 bases lying between them.

The CDR3 sequence is CASSRDTSQNEQFF. The CDR3 DNA sequence: TGTGCCAGCAGTCGGGATACCTCTCAGAATGAGCAGTTCTTC. This rearrangement joins TRBV6-5 to TRBJ2-1, with D possibly TRBD2 on 5 matching bases. Trimming took off 5 bases at V and 7 bases at J, with 15 bases between the two ends. The CDR3 runs 14 residues. Germline assignment: CDR1 MNHEY and CDR2 SVGAGI.

This rearrangement joins TRBV5-1 to TRBJ2-7, with D tentatively TRBD2 (5 bases). Germline CDR1 reads SGHRS; CDR2 reads YFSETQ. With 4 bases removed from V and 4 bases from J, the gap between germline ends came to 21 bases. The CDR3 runs 16 residues. The CDR3 DNA is TGCGCCAGCAGCAAACCGACTATCGGCACATCATACGAGCAGTACTTC. Residues: CASSKPTIGTSYEQYF.

V and J are TRBV30 and TRBJ2-1; no clear D. This CDR3 is 12 amino acids long. Trimming pared 2 bases from V and 6 bases from J, leaving 8 bases between. The germline CDR1 and CDR2 sequences are GTSNPN and SVGIG (reference sequence). The CDR3: CAWSPLSNEQFF. The DNA for the CDR3 is TGTGCCTGGAGTCCCCTGAGCAATGAGCAGTTCTTC.

This chain joins TRBV27 and TRBJ1-4; TRBD1 matches at 9 bases. V shed 8 bases, J shed 8 bases, and the junction held 9 bases outside the gene matches. Germline CDR1 MNHEY, CDR2 SMNVEV (reference sequence). The CDR3 contains 14 residues. The DNA for the CDR3 is TGTGCCAGCGGCTTACAGGGGGCTTGGGAAAAACTGTTTTTT. The encoded protein is CASGLQGAWEKLFF.

This sequence joins TRBV27 and TRBJ1-6, with D possibly matching TRBD1 (5 bases). Germline assignment: CDR1 MNHEY and CDR2 SMNVEV (reference sequence). V lost 6 bases to trimming and J lost 7 bases, with 7 bases between them. The length of the CDR3 is 12 residues. This CDR3 is CASRRQNSPLHF. The CDR3 region has the DNA TGTGCCAGCAGACGACAGAATTCACCCCTCCACTTT.

In regard to this clone: The same CDR3 can be traced to other DNA sequences in this sample. The gene calls are TRBV10-3 and TRBJ2-6; D is ambiguous. Germline CDR1 ENHRY, CDR2 SYGVKD. This CDR3 is 14 amino acids long. Trimming cost V 8 bases and J 2 bases, with 10 bases left between them. CDR3 region: CAIGRSTGANVLTF. CDR3 nucleotide sequence: TGTGCCATCGGTCGGAGCACTGGGGCCAACGTCCTGACTTTC.

This chain links TRBV9 with TRBJ2-3; D gene unclear. Germline lookup yields CDR1 SGDLS and CDR2 YYNGEE. This CDR3 is built from 13 residues. V lost 3 bases, J lost 0 bases, and 5 bases lay in between. The CDR3 spells CASSGGSTDTQYF. The CDR3, as DNA: TGTGCCAGCAGCGGGGGAAGCACAGATACGCAGTATTTT.

The rearrangement joins TRBV30 to TRBJ2-3, with a tentative D call TRBD1 (7 bases). The V and J ends lost 5 bases and 7 bases respectively, with 10 bases between them. CDR3 size: 11 residues. The germline V gene has CDR1 GTSNPN and CDR2 SVGIG (reference sequence). This CDR3 is CAWGGGHTQYF. DNA of the CDR3: TGTGCCTGGGGAGGGGGCCATACGCAGTATTTT. The variable domain in full, with the rest retrieved from reference TRBV30 and TRBJ2-3, is SQTIHQWPATLVQPVGSPLSLECTVEGTSNPNLYWYRQAAGRGLQLLFYSVGIGQISSEVPQNLSASRPQDRQFILSSKKLLLSDSGFYLCAWGGGHTQYFGPGTRLTVL.

The chain recombines TRBV5-4 with TRBJ1-1, with D possibly TRBD1 on 5 matching bases. Germline V gives CDR1 SGHNT, CDR2 YYREEE (reference sequence). Trimming removed 4 bases at V and 0 bases at J, with 16 bases between. This CDR3 contains 16 residues. The CDR3 loop is CASSEDTRSLNTEAFF. For the CDR3, the DNA is TGTGCCAGCAGCGAGGACACAAGATCTTTGAACACTGAAGCTTTCTTT.

The chain couples TRBV18 to TRBJ1-3; 8 bases line up with TRBD1. Trimming cost V 3 bases and J 0 bases; bases outside gene matches: 7. CDR3 length: 17 amino acids. The germline V gene has CDR1 KGHSH and CDR2 LQKENI. For the CDR3, the DNA is TGTGCCAGCTCACCTCAGGGACAGGCCAGCTCTGGAAACACCATATATTTT. This encodes CASSPQGQASSGNTIYF.

Note on this clone: Other DNA sequences in the sample encode the same CDR3. The chain links TRBV6-5 to TRBJ2-5; TRBD1 agrees at 10 bases. Germline CDR1 is MNHEY and CDR2 is SVGAGI. V lost 5 bases and J lost 7; bases outside the gene matches: 10. The CDR3 totals 15 residues. The CDR3 is CASSPPGTGDGTQYF. The CDR3 DNA follows: TGTGCCAGCAGTCCGCCCGGGACAGGGGATGGGACCCAGTACTTC.

This sequence joins TRBV30 and TRBJ2-1; TRBD2 matches 12 bases. Trimming removed 3 bases from V and 8 bases from J; junction bases left unmatched: 5. The germline gives CDR1 GTSNPN, CDR2 SVGIG (reference sequence). This CDR3 contains 14 residues. The CDR3 DNA is TGTGCCTGGAGAACTAGCGGGGGGTTCTATGAGCAGTTCTTC. This sequence encodes CAWRTSGGFYEQFF.

This clone has just one count. The chain carries TRBV10-3 and TRBJ1-1; no clear D gene. V was shortened by 0 bases and J by 0 bases, with 14 bases between the two germline ends. The CDR3 has 17 residues. Germline V lookup: CDR1 ENHRY, CDR2 SYGVKD. Here the CDR3 DNA reads TGTGCCATCAGTGAGTCGACAAGTGGAGTTATGAACACTGAAGCTTTCTTT. Translated: CAISESTSGVMNTEAFF.

The rearrangement links TRBV2 to TRBJ1-5; maybe TRBD1 (5 bases). Between the trimmed V and J ends, which lost 6 bases and 7 bases, there was a span of 10 bases. This CDR3 spans 12 amino acids. Germline CDR1 reads SNHLY; CDR2 reads FYNNEI. Here the CDR3 reads CASRVNRQPQHF. In DNA form, the CDR3 reads TGTGCCAGCAGAGTAAACAGGCAGCCCCAGCATTTT.

The chain employs TRBV7-2 and TRBJ2-3; 8 nucleotides line up with TRBD2. This CDR3 spans 17 amino acids. The V gene end was trimmed by 2 bases and the J gene end by 4 bases; junction bases not matched to a gene: 11. The V gene's germline CDR1 is SGHTA and CDR2 FQGNSA. CDR3 bases: TGTGCCAGCAGCTTATTCGGGGGGGCTCAAAGCGCAGATACGCAGTATTTT. Amino acid sequence: CASSLFGGAQSADTQYF.